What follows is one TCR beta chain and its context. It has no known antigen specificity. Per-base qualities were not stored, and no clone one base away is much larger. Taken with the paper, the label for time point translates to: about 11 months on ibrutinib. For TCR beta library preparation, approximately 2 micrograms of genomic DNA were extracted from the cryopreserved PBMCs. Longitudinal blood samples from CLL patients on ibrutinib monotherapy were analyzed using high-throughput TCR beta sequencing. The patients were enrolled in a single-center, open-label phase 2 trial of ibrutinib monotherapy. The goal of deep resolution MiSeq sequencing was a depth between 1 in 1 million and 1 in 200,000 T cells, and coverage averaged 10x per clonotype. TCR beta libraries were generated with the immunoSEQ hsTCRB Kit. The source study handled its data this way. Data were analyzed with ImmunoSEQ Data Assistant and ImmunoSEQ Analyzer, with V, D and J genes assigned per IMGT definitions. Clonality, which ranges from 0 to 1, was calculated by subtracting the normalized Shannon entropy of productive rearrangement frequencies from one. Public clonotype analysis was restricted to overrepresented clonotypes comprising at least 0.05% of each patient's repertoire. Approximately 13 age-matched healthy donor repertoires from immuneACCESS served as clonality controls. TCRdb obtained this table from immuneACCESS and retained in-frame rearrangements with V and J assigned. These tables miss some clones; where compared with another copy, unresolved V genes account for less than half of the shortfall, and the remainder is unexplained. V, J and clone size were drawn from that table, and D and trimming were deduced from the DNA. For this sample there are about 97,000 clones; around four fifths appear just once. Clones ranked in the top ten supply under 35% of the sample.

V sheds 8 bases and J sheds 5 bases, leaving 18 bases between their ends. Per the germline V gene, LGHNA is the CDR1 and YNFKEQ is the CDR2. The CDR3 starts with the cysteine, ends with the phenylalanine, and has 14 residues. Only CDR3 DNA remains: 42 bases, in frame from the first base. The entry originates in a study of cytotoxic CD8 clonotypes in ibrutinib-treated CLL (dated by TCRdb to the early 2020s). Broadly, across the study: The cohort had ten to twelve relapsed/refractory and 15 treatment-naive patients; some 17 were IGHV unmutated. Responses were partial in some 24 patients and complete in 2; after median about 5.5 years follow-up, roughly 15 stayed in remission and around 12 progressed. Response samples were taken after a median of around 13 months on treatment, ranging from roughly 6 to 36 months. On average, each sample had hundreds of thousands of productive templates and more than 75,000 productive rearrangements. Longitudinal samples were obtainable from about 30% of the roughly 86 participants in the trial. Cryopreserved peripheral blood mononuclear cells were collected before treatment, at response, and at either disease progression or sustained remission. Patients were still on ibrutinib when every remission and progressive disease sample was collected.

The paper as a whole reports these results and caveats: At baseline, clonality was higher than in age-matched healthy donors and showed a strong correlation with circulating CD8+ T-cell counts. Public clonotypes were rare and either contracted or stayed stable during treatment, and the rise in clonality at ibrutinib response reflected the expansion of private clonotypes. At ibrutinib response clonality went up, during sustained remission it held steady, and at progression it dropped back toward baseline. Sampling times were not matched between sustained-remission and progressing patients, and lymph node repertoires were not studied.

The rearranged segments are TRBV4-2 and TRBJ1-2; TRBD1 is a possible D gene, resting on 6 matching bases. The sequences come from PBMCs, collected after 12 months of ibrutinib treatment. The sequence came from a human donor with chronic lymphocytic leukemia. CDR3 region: CASGEGGQLYGYTF. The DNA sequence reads TGTGCCAGCGGGGAAGGGGGTCAATTGTATGGCTACACCTTC.